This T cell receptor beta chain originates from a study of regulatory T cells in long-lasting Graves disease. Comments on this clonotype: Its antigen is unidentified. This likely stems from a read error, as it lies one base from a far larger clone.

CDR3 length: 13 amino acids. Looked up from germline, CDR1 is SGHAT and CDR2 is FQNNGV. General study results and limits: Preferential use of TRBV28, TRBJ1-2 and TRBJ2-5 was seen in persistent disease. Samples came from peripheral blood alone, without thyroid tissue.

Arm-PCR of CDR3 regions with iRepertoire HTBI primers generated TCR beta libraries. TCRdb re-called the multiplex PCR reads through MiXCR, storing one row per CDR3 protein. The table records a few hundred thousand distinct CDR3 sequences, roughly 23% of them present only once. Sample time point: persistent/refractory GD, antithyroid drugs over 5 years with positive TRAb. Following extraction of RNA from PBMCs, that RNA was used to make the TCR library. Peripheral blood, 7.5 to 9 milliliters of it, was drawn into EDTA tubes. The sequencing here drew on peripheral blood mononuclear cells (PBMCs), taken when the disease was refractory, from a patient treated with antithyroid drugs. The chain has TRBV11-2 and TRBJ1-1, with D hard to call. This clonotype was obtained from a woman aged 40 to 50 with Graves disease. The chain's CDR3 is CASSLVGLGEQYF. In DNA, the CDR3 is TGTGCCAGCAGCTTAGTAGGGCTTGGCGAGCAGTACTTT. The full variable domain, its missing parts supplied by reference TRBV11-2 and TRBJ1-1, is EAGVAQSPRYKIIEKRQSVAFWCNPISGHATLYWYQQILGQGPKLLIQFQNNGVVDDSQLPKDRFSAERLKGVDSTLKIQPAKLEDSAVYLCASSLVGLGEQYFGQGTRLTVV.